This passage covers 23 T cell receptor beta chains from one sample sequenced in a study of low-dose radiotherapy and immunotherapy resistance in tumors. Amplification, which lasted around 20 PCR cycles, used a constant-region primer and V-primer adapter to amplify TCRs. TCRdb recomputed calls from the reads with MiXCR, one row per CDR3 protein. Among tens of thousands of distinct CDR3 sequences listed, 12% were seen once. This sample's time point: before trial treatment. Sequenced here: PBMCs, sampled before treatment. The receptor set was obtained from a female donor with ovarian cancer.

This clonotype was seen ten or more times. This rearrangement joins TRBV11-2 to TRBJ2-2; possibly TRBD2 for D (9 bases). Per germline, CDR1 SGHAT and CDR2 FQNNGV. This CDR3 spans 17 amino acids. The germline V and J ends were trimmed by 5 bases and 3 bases, with 19 bases remaining between them. This chain's CDR3 is CASSPGGGGAYTGELFF. In nucleotides, the CDR3 is TGTGCCAGCAGCCCAGGGGGCGGGGGGGCCTACACCGGGGAGCTGTTTTTT.

This clonotype was seen ten or more times. The chain recombines TRBV11-2 with TRBJ1-1; tentative D call: TRBD1 (6 bases). Germline V gene lookup returns CDR1 SGHAT and CDR2 FQNNGV. This CDR3 is 14 amino acids long. Deletions cut 3 bases from V and 7 bases from J, with 15 bases between. CDR3 sequence (DNA): TGTGCCAGCAGCTTCGGGGGGGCGGTAGGTGAAGCTTTCTTT. Translating gives CASSFGGAVGEAFF.

This clonotype showed up many times. A read error is the likely source, as a far larger clone sits one nucleotide away. The rearrangement uses TRBV12-5 and TRBJ2-7; D is uncertain. V was clipped by 0 bases and J by 7 bases, with 7 bases between them. CDR1 is LGHNT and CDR2 is FRNRAP in the germline V gene. CDR3 length: 12 residues. CDR3 in DNA: TGTGCTAGTGGTTTGGTACTCGATGAGCAGTACTTC. It codes for CASGLVLDEQYF.

The count of this clonotype is one. A read error likely explains this, since a far larger clone differs by one base. J is TRBJ2-7 and V is TRBV5-5; 11 bases align to TRBD1. Germline V gene data show CDR1 as SGHKS and CDR2 as YYEKEE (reference sequence). This CDR3 contains 15 residues. With 4 bases clipped from V and 5 bases from J, the junction kept 8 bases outside the gene matches. The CDR3, as DNA: TGTGCCAGCAGCCCGCCGCCGGACAGGGGGCACGAGCAGTACTTC. Protein product: CASSPPPDRGHEQYF.

In this sample, this clonotype turned up many times. The chain is built from TRBV30 and TRBJ2-7; tentative D call: TRBD1 (6 bases). The V gene's germline CDR1 is GTSNPN and CDR2 SVGIG (reference sequence). The CDR3 has 15 residues. Trimming took off 3 bases at V and 0 bases at J, with 15 bases between the two ends. The CDR3 DNA reads as TGTGCCTGGAGCCAACGGGACACCTTCTCCTACGAGCAGTACTTC. It yields the protein CAWSQRDTFSYEQYF.

This clonotype was recorded at least ten times. The gene calls are TRBV6-6 and TRBJ2-7; tentative D call: TRBD2 (7 bases). The CDR3 has 12 residues. Germline CDR1 and CDR2: MNHNY and SVGAGI (reference sequence). Trimming removed 6 bases from V and 4 bases from J, with 10 bases in between. The CDR3, as DNA: TGTGCCAGCAGGGGAGGGGGATACGAGCAGTACTTC. Protein product: CASRGGGYEQYF.

This clonotype was seen many times. The CDR3 sequence: CASSNRTYEQYF. In DNA, the CDR3 is TGTGCCAGCAGCAACAGAACCTACGAGCAGTACTTC. The chain has TRBV21-1 and TRBJ2-7. TRBV21-1 is designated a pseudogene. The length of the CDR3 is 12 residues.

The rearrangement links TRBV28 to TRBJ2-7; D may correspond to TRBD1 or TRBD2 (5 bases each). Looked up from germline, CDR1 is MDHEN and CDR2 is SYDVKM. The germline V and J ends were trimmed by 2 bases and 5 bases, with 16 bases remaining between them. This CDR3 spans 15 amino acids. CDR3 coding DNA: TGTGCCAGCAGTTTAAGGGGTGGGGGTCTCGACGAGCAGTACTTC. It yields the protein CASSLRGGGLDEQYF. Full variable domain (rest looked up from reference TRBV28 and TRBJ2-7): DVKVTQSSRYLVKRTGEKVFLECVQDMDHENMFWYRQDPGLGLRLIYFSYDVKMKEKGDIPEGYSVSREKKERFSLILESASTNQTSMYLCASSLRGGGLDEQYFGPGTRLTVT.

This clonotype is categorized as medium-sized (0.01 to 0.1%). This chain connects TRBV30 to TRBJ2-3; D ambiguous. This CDR3 has 11 amino acids. V gave up 0 bases and J gave up 6 bases, with 4 bases separating them. CDR1 is GTSNPN and CDR2 is SVGIG in the germline V gene (reference sequence). The CDR3: CAWSVLDTQYF. The DNA of the CDR3 is TGTGCCTGGAGTGTATTGGATACGCAGTATTTT.

This clonotype was seen at least ten times. CDR3 sequence reads: CAIRGDAGELFF. The DNA for the CDR3 is TGTGCCATCAGAGGGGACGCCGGGGAGCTGTTTTTT. The chain couples TRBV10-3 to TRBJ2-2; D is perhaps TRBD1 or TRBD2 (5 bases each). In germline, CDR1 is ENHRY, CDR2 SYGVKD. V lost 6 bases and J 6 bases, leaving 8 bases between the germline ends. The CDR3 has 12 amino acids.

This clonotype was observed many times. The V and J genes are TRBV5-8 and TRBJ1-1; 7 positions agree with TRBD1. V dropped 3 bases and J dropped 2; count of bases not matched to a gene: 4. Germline V lookup: CDR1 SGHTS, CDR2 YDEGEE. This CDR3 contains 14 residues. The CDR3 sequence is CASSSAGGNTEAFF. Here the CDR3 DNA reads TGTGCCAGCAGCTCAGCAGGGGGTAACACTGAAGCTTTCTTT.

This clonotype has more than one count but fewer than ten. The CDR3 DNA reads TGTGCCAGCAGTCTGCCGGGGGTCTACAATGAGCAGTTCTTC. Translation gives CASSLPGVYNEQFF. The chain recombines TRBV6-5 with TRBJ2-1; possible D gene TRBD2, 6 bases. Germline CDR1 reads MNHEY; CDR2 reads SVGAGI. Trimming cost V 5 bases and J 3 bases, with 11 bases left between them. The CDR3 contains 14 residues.

The chain couples TRBV9 to TRBJ2-2, with D tentatively TRBD1 (6 bases). V lost 2 bases, J lost 4 bases, and 12 bases lay in between. The CDR3 totals 15 residues. CDR1 and CDR2 from the germline V gene are SGDLS and YYNGEE. The CDR3 DNA is TGTGCCAGCAGCGTCCGGGACATCCTCACCGGGGAGCTGTTTTTT. This codes for CASSVRDILTGELFF.

The chain links TRBV5-6 to TRBJ1-5, with D uncertain. Germline lookup yields CDR1 SGHDT and CDR2 YYEEEE. The CDR3 loop spans 15 amino acids. The V gene lost 1 base and the J gene lost 1 base, with 9 bases spanning the gap. The CDR3 here is CASSLFHVSNQPQHF. The CDR3, as DNA: TGTGCCAGCAGCTTGTTTCACGTGAGCAATCAGCCCCAGCATTTT.

This clonotype has ten or more counts. The chain combines TRBV27 with TRBJ1-1; 9 bases are shared with TRBD1. Germline CDR1 reads MNHEY; CDR2 reads SMNVEV (reference sequence). CDR3 length: 11 amino acids. J was trimmed by 8 bases and V by 11 bases; bases with no gene match: 6. The CDR3 bases are TGTGCCGGGGGACAGGGCCCCGAAGCTTTCTTT. Encoded protein: CAGGQGPEAFF.

To note about this clonotype: One base separates it from a far larger clone, so it is likely a read error. The chain uses TRBV20-1 and TRBJ2-4; 11 positions agree with TRBD2. J lost 13 bases, V lost 2 bases, and 16 bases had no gene match. The length of the CDR3 is 16 residues. Germline V gene sequence: CDR1 DFQATT, CDR2 SNEGSKA (reference sequence). The CDR3 bases are TGCAGTGCTAGACGGGGGGGGACTAGCGGAGACAATGAGCAGTACTTC. Its protein is CSARRGGTSGDNEQYF.

In this sample, this clonotype turned up many times. The rearrangement uses TRBV30 and TRBJ1-6; 7 nucleotides agree with TRBD1. The trim removed 0 bases at V and 6 bases at J, leaving 5 bases unmatched. The CDR3 runs to 15 residues. The germline gives CDR1 GTSNPN, CDR2 SVGIG (reference sequence). CDR3: CAWSVQGTLNSPLHF. The CDR3 region has the DNA TGTGCCTGGAGTGTACAGGGGACACTTAATTCACCCCTCCACTTT.

This clonotype was observed many times. The chain joins TRBV3-1 to TRBJ2-1; D not resolved. The CDR3 spans 12 residues. Trimming stripped 0 bases from V and 7 bases from J, with 4 bases between. From germline, CDR1 is LGHDT and CDR2 YNNKEL (reference sequence). CDR3 in amino acids: CASSQESNEQFF. For the CDR3, the DNA is TGTGCCAGCAGCCAAGAATCTAATGAGCAGTTCTTC.

V and J are TRBV10-2 and TRBJ2-3; TRBD2 is a possible D gene (7 bases). This CDR3 has 14 residues. The germline CDR1 and CDR2 sequences are WSHSY and SAAADI. V lost 5 bases and J 2 bases, leaving 11 bases between the germline ends. The CDR3 nucleotides read TGCGCCAGCAGTTCGGGGGGCTTCACAGATACGCAGTATTTT. Protein sequence: CASSSGGFTDTQYF.

The chain recombines TRBV5-1 with TRBJ2-2, with D possibly being TRBD2 (6 bases). Germline assignment: CDR1 SGHRS and CDR2 YFSETQ. This CDR3 contains 14 residues. Trimming shortened V by 0 bases and J by 4 bases, and 7 bases separated the two germline ends. CDR3 residues: CASSLAGSTGELFF. CDR3 bases: TGCGCCAGCAGCTTGGCCGGGAGCACCGGGGAGCTGTTTTTT. The full variable domain, rest sourced from reference TRBV5-1 and TRBJ2-2, is KAGVTQTPRYLIKTRGQQVTLSCSPISGHRSVSWYQQTPGQGLQFLFEYFSETQRNKGNFPGRFSGRQFSNSRSEMNVSTLELGDSALYLCASSLAGSTGELFFGEGSRLTVL.

At least ten counts were recorded for this clonotype. The chain recombines TRBV5-1 with TRBJ1-2; TRBD1 matches at 7 bases. This CDR3 is 16 amino acids long. V lost 0 bases to trimming and J lost 11 bases; unmatched junction nucleotides: 16. CDR1 is SGHRS and CDR2 is YFSETQ in the germline V gene. The CDR3 region is CASSLGSMRQGNSYTF. DNA for the CDR3: TGCGCCAGCAGCTTGGGGTCGATGAGACAGGGTAACTCGTACACCTTC.

This clonotype is classed as large (0.1 to 1%). The gene calls are TRBV6-1 and TRBJ1-4; 8 bases agree with TRBD1. CDR3 length: 14 amino acids. CDR1 is MNHNS, CDR2 SASEGT, per germline. Trimming cost V 1 base and J 8 bases; bases outside gene matches: 3. CDR3 sequence: CASSEGQGNEKLFF. Here the CDR3 DNA reads TGTGCCAGCAGTGAAGGACAGGGGAACGAAAAACTGTTTTTT.

This clonotype was recorded at least ten times. This chain joins TRBV6-5 and TRBJ2-2; 8 bases match TRBD2. Per the germline V gene, CDR1 is MNHEY and CDR2 is SVGAGI. V was pared by 8 bases and J by 1 base, with 6 bases of the junction left unmatched. This CDR3 has 15 amino acids. CDR3 nucleotides: TGTGCCAGCCCTCGGGGGGGCTGGAACACCGGGGAGCTGTTTTTT. This translates into CASPRGGWNTGELFF.